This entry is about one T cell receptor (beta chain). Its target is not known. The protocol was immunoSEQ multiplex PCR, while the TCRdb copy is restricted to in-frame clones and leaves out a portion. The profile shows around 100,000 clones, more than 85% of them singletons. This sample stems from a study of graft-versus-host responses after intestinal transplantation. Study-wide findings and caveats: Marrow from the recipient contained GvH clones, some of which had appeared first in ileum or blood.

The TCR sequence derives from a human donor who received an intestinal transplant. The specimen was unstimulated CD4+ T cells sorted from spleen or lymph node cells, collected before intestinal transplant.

CDR3 nucleotide sequence: TGCGCCAGCAGCTTGGGACAGAGCTCCTACAATGAGCAGTTCTTC. It specifies CASSLGQSSYNEQFF. This chain links TRBV5-1 with TRBJ2-1; D might be TRBD1 (5 bases). The germline V gene has CDR1 SGHRS and CDR2 YFSETQ. This CDR3 region has 15 residues. V lost 0 bases and J 0 bases, leaving 7 bases between the germline ends.